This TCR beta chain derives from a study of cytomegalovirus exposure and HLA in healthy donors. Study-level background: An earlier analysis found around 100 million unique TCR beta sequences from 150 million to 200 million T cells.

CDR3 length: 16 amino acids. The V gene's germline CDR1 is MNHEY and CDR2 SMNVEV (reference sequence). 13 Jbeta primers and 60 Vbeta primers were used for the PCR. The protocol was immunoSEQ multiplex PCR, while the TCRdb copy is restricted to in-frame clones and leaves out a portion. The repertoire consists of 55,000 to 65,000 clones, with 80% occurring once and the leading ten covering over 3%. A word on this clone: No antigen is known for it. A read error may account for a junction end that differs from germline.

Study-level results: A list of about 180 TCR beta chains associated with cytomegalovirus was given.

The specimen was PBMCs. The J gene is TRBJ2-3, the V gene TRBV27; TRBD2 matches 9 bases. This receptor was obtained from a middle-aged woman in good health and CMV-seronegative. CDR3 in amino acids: CASSQTAGTSRDTQYF. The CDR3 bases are TGTGCCAGCAGCCAGACTGCCGGGACTAGCAGAGATACGCAGTATTTT.